This is a list of T cell receptor beta chains from one sample in a study of CD8+CD57+ T cells in acquired aplastic anemia. Via MiXCR, TCRdb re-called the reads, giving one row per CDR3 protein. The data show about 220,000 distinct CDR3 sequences, about a third seen once. Material: sorted CD4+, CD8+, or CD8+CD57+ T cells (not recorded which) from PBMCs. Every receptor here comes from a human donor in good health, serving as a control. Each CDR3 is given without its conserved first and last residue. The D gene is left open where the match is weak.

D gene	J gene	V gene	CDR3 protein
TRBD1	TRBJ1-6	TRBV27	ASSFRTGNSPLH
.	TRBJ1-1	TRBV25-1	ASSSRQYEAF
.	TRBJ2-5	TRBV24-1	ATSDYREKETQY
.	TRBJ2-5	TRBV29-1	SVVQGPGETQY
TRBD1	TRBJ1-1	TRBV2	ASRGDSNTEAF
.	TRBJ1-1	TRBV24-1	ATSDFKNTEAF
.	TRBJ2-3	TRBV29-1	NIYRGTSTDTRY
.	TRBJ1-6	TRBV9	ASSVRSLGSPLH
TRBD1	TRBJ2-7	TRBV19	ASSADRGYEQY
.	TRBJ2-5	TRBV19	ASSIDRYRETQY
.	TRBJ2-5	TRBV13	ASSSLQIQETQY
.	TRBJ2-4	TRBV2	ASSRIGSGLAKNIQY
.	TRBJ1-1	TRBV5-1	ASSGGSRDTEAF
.	TRBJ1-1	TRBV2	ASSEPASRAGDTEAF
.	TRBJ2-5	TRBV3-1	ASSRRGAQETQY
TRBD2	TRBJ2-5	TRBV10-3	AIRQGRGQETQY
TRBD1	TRBJ1-6	TRBV2	ASRHRDRDSPLH
TRBD1	TRBJ2-4	TRBV19	ASSISGTGKNIQY
.	TRBJ2-3	TRBV5-4	ASSLAHENTDTQY
.	TRBJ2-7	TRBV7-6	ASSATGISYEQY
TRBD1	TRBJ1-2	TRBV5-1	AGSSRGTGLHGYT
TRBD2	TRBJ2-1	TRBV24-1	ATSLTSGENNEQF
.	TRBJ1-6	TRBV7-9	ASSLSADLVTLH
.	TRBJ2-7	TRBV5-6	ASSFPGSGSYEQY
.	TRBJ2-5	TRBV5-1	ASSLAGSGGETQY
.	TRBJ1-6	TRBV2	ASSPGSLSPLH
.	TRBJ1-5	TRBV5-6	ASSFGQPNQPQH
.	TRBJ1-1	TRBV20-1	SARTYRVETLARTEAF
TRBD2	TRBJ2-1	TRBV29-1	SVRAGGSGEQF
.	TRBJ2-7	TRBV25-1	ASIIGAASPSYEQY
TRBD2	TRBJ2-3	TRBV14	ASSPRTYWGALAVTDTQY